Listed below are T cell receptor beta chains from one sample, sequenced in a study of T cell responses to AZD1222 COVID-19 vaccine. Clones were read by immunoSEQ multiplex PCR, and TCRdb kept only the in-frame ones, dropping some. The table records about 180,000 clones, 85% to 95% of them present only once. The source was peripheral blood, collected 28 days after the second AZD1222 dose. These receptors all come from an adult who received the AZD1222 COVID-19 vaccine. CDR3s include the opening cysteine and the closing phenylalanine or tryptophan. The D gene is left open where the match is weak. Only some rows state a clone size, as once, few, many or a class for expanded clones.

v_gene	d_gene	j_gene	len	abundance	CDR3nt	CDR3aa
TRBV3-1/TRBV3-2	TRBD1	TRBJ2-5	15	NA	TGTGCCAGCAGCCGACCGGGACAGGAGTTAGAGACCCAGTACTTC	CASSRPGQELETQYF
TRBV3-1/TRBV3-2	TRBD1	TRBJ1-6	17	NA	TGTGCCAGCAGCCACCGGGACAGGGGGCAAGGTGGTTCACCCCTCCACTTT	CASSHRDRGQGGSPLHF
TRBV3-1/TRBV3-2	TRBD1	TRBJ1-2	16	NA	TGTGCCAGCAGCCTCAGTGACAGGGGGCAAAAGTATGGCTACACCTTC	CASSLSDRGQKYGYTF
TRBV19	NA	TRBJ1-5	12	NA	TGTGCCAGTACCCTGAGGGGGCAGCCCCAGCATTTT	CASTLRGQPQHF
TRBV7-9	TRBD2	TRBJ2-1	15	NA	TGTGCCAGCAGCCCCGGAGCGGGAGGGCGGAATGAGCAGTTCTTC	CASSPGAGGRNEQFF
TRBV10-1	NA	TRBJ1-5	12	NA	TGCGCCAGCAGTGCGGCTGTAGAAGCCCAGCATTTT	CASSAAVEAQHF
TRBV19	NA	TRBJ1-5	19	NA	TGTGCCAGTACTCACCGGTTGGTGAAGATAGGTTATAGCAATCAGCCCCAGCATTTT	CASTHRLVKIGYSNQPQHF
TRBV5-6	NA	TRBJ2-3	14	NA	TGTGCCAGCAGCTTGGACAGGTACACAGATACGCAGTATTTT	CASSLDRYTDTQYF
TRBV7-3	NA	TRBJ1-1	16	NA	TGTGCCAGCAGCCTAGTCGGGGCGCAGAAGAACACTGAAGCTTTCTTT	CASSLVGAQKNTEAFF
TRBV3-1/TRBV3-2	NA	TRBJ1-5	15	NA	TGTGCCAGCAGCCAAGGAGGGGTCAGGAATCAGCCCCAGCATTTT	CASSQGGVRNQPQHF
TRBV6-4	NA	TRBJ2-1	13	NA	TGTGCCAGCAGTGACGATTTGGGGGACCAGCAGTTCTTC	CASSDDLGDQQFF
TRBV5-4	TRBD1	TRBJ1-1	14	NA	TGTGCCAGCAGCTTAACAGGGGGCAACGCTGAAGCTTTCTTT	CASSLTGGNAEAFF
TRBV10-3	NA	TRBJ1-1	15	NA	TGTGCCATCAGGAGTCTACAGGTGGGTAACACTGAAGCTTTCTTT	CAIRSLQVGNTEAFF
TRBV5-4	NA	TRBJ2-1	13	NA	TGTGCCAGCAGCTTGGCCTCGCAGGGGGAGCAGTTCTTC	CASSLASQGEQFF
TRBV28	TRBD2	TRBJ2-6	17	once	TGTGCCAGCAGTCCAGGGACTAGCGGTTCTGGGGCCAACGTCCTGACTTTC	CASSPGTSGSGANVLTF
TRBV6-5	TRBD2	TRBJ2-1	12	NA	TGTGCCAGCAGTCCCGGGACTATTCAGCAGTTCTTC	CASSPGTIQQFF
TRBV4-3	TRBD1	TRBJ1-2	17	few	TGCGCCAGCAGCCAAGAAGATCCGGGACAGGGCACGGGTGGCTACACCTTC	CASSQEDPGQGTGGYTF
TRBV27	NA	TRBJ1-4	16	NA	TGTGCCAGCGCTTCGACAGGATACGCATCTAATGAAAAACTGTTTTTT	CASASTGYASNEKLFF
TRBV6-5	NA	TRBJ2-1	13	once	TGTGCCAGCACCAGGGAAGGAGGAAATGAGCAGTTCTTC	CASTREGGNEQFF
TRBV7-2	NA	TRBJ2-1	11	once	TGTGCCAGCAGCTTTCGGAATGAGCAGTTCTTC	CASSFRNEQFF
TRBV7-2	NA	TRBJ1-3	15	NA	TGTGCCAGCAGCTTAGCCGGGAACTCTGGAAACACCATATATTTT	CASSLAGNSGNTIYF
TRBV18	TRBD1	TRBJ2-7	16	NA	TGTGCCAGCTCACCCCTGACCGGGACAGGGGTGAGAGAGCAGTACTTC	CASSPLTGTGVREQYF
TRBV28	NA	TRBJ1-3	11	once	TGTGCCAGCAGGCAAGTAAACACCATATATTTT	CASRQVNTIYF
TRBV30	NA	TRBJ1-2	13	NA	TGTGCCTCTACCCCAGTTGGGGACTATGGCTACACCTTC	CASTPVGDYGYTF
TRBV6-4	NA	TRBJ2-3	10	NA	TGTGCCAGCAGGGCGGATACGCAGTATTTT	CASRADTQYF
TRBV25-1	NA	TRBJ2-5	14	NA	TGTGCCAGCGCCTCCCCCGGGGTCCAAGAGACCCAGTACTTC	CASASPGVQETQYF
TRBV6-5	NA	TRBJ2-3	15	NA	TGTGCCAGCAAGGGAGGTACCGCGGGGCCAGATACGCAGTATTTT	CASKGGTAGPDTQYF
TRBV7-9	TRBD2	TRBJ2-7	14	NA	TGTGCCAGCAGCGCCCCGGGACTAGCTTACGAGCAGTACTTC	CASSAPGLAYEQYF
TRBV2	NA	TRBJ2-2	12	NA	TGTGCCAGCAATGAGGGCGCCGGGGAGCTGTTTTTT	CASNEGAGELFF
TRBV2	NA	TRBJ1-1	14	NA	TGTGCCAGCAGTGATACAGGGTACGGCACTGAAGCTTTCTTT	CASSDTGYGTEAFF
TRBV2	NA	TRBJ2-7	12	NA	TGTGCCAGCAGGCAGGGTTACTACGAGCAGTACTTC	CASRQGYYEQYF
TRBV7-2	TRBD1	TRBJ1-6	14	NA	TGTGCCAGCAGCTTAGGACAGGGCTTTTCACCCCTCCACTTT	CASSLGQGFSPLHF
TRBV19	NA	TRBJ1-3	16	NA	TGTGCCAGTAGTTATGCGGGCACGGCCTCTGGAAACACCATATATTTT	CASSYAGTASGNTIYF
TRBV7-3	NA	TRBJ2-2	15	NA	TGTGCCAGCAGACCCCAGGGAACGGGCACCGGGGAGCTGTTTTTT	CASRPQGTGTGELFF
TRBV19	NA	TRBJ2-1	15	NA	TGTGCCAGTAGTACCGTCCTTAGCTCCTACAATGAGCAGTTCTTC	CASSTVLSSYNEQFF
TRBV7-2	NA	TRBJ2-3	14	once	TGTGCCAGCAGCCCGGGATTAGTCGCAGATACGCAGTATTTT	CASSPGLVADTQYF
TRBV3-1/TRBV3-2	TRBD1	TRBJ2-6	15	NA	TGTGCCAGCAGTCAGAGGGGGCTTGGGGCCAACGTCCTGACTTTC	CASSQRGLGANVLTF
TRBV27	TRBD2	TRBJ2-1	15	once	TGTGCCAGCACCTCTGGGACTAGAGGAAACAATGAGCAGTTCTTC	CASTSGTRGNNEQFF
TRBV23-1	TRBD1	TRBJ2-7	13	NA	TGCGCCAGGTTCCGGGACAGGGGGTACGAGCAGTACTTC	CARFRDRGYEQYF
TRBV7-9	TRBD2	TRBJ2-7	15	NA	TGTGCCAGCAGCTTAGCCACGGGGGGGCTGGGGGAGCAGTACTTC	CASSLATGGLGEQYF
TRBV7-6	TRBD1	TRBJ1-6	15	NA	TGTGCCAGCAGCAAGAGACAGGGGGCTAATTCACCCCTCCACTTT	CASSKRQGANSPLHF
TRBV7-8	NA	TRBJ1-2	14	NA	TGTGCCAGCAGCCGCTTGACAGGTCCCTATGGCTACACCTTC	CASSRLTGPYGYTF
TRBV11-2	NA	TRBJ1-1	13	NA	TGTGCCAGCAGCTTAGCAGCGAACACTGAAGCTTTCTTT	CASSLAANTEAFF
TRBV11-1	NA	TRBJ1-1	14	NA	TGTGCCAGTCCCCATAAATCCTGGAACACTGAAGCTTTCTTT	CASPHKSWNTEAFF
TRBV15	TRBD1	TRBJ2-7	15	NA	TGTGCCACCAGCAGCCGCGTGACAGGGGCCTACGAGCAGTACTTC	CATSSRVTGAYEQYF
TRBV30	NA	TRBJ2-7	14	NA	TGTGCCTGGAGTGGGCAGGGGGGGCCCTACGAGCAGTACTTC	CAWSGQGGPYEQYF
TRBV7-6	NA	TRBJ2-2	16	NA	TGTGCCAGCAGCCCCCAGTCGGGCGGGAACACCGGGGAGCTGTTTTTT	CASSPQSGGNTGELFF
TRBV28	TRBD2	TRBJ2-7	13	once	TGTGCCAGCAGTCCTGGACTAGTCTACGAGCAGTACTTC	CASSPGLVYEQYF
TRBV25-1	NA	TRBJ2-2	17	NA	TGTGCCAGCTTCGGGAAACAAAGGAGGGGAAACACCGGGGAGCTGTTTTTT	CASFGKQRRGNTGELFF
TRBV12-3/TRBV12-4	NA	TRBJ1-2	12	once	TGTGCCAGCAGTTTACAGGGTTTTGGCTACACCTTC	CASSLQGFGYTF
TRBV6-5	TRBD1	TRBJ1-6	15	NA	TGTGCCAGCAGTTACCCCGGGACAGATAATTCACCCCTCCACTTT	CASSYPGTDNSPLHF
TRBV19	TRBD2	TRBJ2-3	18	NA	TGTGCCAGTAGTATAGACTCCCACCTAGCGGGAGGGACAGATACGCAGTATTTT	CASSIDSHLAGGTDTQYF
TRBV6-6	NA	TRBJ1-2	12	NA	TGTGCCAGCGGGCGAAGGGGAGATGGCTACACCTTC	CASGRRGDGYTF
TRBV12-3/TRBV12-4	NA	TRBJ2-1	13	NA	TGTGCCAGCAGTTTCCTACAGTTCGATGAGCAGTTCTTC	CASSFLQFDEQFF
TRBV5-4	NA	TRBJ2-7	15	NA	TGTGCCAGCAGCCCGCCGAAGGGTAGCGGCTACGAGCAGTACTTC	CASSPPKGSGYEQYF